These 11 T cell receptor beta chains were all obtained from the same sample, sequenced in a study of shared clonotypes between healthy human individuals. Clones were read by immunoSEQ multiplex PCR, and TCRdb kept only the in-frame ones, dropping some. The data contain some 1.1 million clones, 70% to 80% of them seen just once; the ten biggest clones take up about 0.89%. The sample consisted of memory CD4+ T cells from PBMCs. Subset reported: CD45RA-negative fraction. These receptor sequences come from a man aged 18 to 30 in good health. Some clones in this sample may be carry-over from other donors' samples.

V usage is TRBV18 and J usage is TRBJ1-2; D is unresolved. The CDR3 spans 13 residues. With 6 bases removed from V and 7 bases from J, the gap between germline ends came to 15 bases. Germline CDR1 is KGHSH and CDR2 is LQKENI. The CDR3 protein is CASSLTSLGGYTF. DNA of the CDR3: TGTGCCAGCTCTCTCACGAGTCTGGGTGGCTACACCTTC.

About this clone itself: Other DNA sequences in this specimen translate into the identical CDR3. J is TRBJ1-2 and V is TRBV6-6, with D possibly being TRBD1 (5 bases). V dropped 0 bases and J dropped 4 bases, with 15 bases sitting between them. The CDR3 contains 16 residues. CDR1 is MNHNY and CDR2 is SVGAGI in the germline V gene (reference sequence). The CDR3 reads CASSYSGQGGSYGYTF. DNA of the CDR3: TGTGCCAGCAGTTACTCGGGGCAGGGTGGGAGCTATGGCTACACCTTC.

The V call is TRBV28, the J call TRBJ2-7; D is possibly TRBD2 (6 bases). V lost 2 bases, J lost 0 bases, and 8 bases lay in between. This CDR3 spans 14 amino acids. CDR1 is MDHEN, CDR2 SYDVKM, per germline. The CDR3 coding sequence is TGTGCCAGCAGTTTAATCGGGGGCTCCTACGAGCAGTACTTC. This translates into CASSLIGGSYEQYF.

This clone appeared a single time. The chain uses TRBV7-3 and TRBJ1-1, with D maybe TRBD1 (5 bases). CDR1 and CDR2 from the germline V gene are SGHTA and FQGTGA. Trimming removed 7 bases at V and 3 bases at J, with 12 bases between. This CDR3 is 13 amino acids long. CDR3 sequence reads: CASKLRGDTEAFF. CDR3 nucleotide sequence: TGTGCCAGCAAATTGAGAGGGGACACTGAAGCTTTCTTT.

The chain employs TRBV7-9 and TRBJ2-3; 9 nucleotides line up with TRBD2. CDR1 is SEHNR, CDR2 FQNEAQ, per germline (reference sequence). V shed 3 bases, J shed 6 bases, and the junction held 16 bases outside the gene matches. The CDR3 covers 18 residues. The CDR3 DNA reads as TGTGCCAGCAGCTTTCCCCGACCGTGGACTAGCGATCCCGATACGCAGTATTTT. Translated, it gives CASSFPRPWTSDPDTQYF. The full variable domain, its missing parts supplied by reference TRBV7-9 and TRBJ2-3, is DTGVSQNPRHKITKRGQNVTFRCDPISEHNRLYWYRQTLGQGPEFLTYFQNEAQLEKSRLLSDRFSAERPKGSFSTLEIQRTEQGDSAMYLCASSFPRPWTSDPDTQYFGPGTRLTVL.

The CDR3 here is CALGEGARSYGYTF. The CDR3 DNA reads TGTGCCCTCGGCGAGGGGGCGCGAAGCTATGGCTACACCTTC. The chain uses TRBV21-1 and TRBJ1-2; the table's D call TRBD1 went unverified against the DNA. TRBV21-1 is listed as a pseudogene. The CDR3 loop spans 14 amino acids.

The V gene is TRBV4-1, the J gene TRBJ1-2, with TRBD1 matching 8 bases. Germline loops: CDR1 MGHRA, CDR2 YSYEKL. With 4 bases clipped from V and 2 bases from J, the junction kept 6 bases outside the gene matches. The CDR3 is 15 residues long. The CDR3 region has the DNA TGCGCCAGCAGCCCCCCGCGGACAGGGAACTATGGCTACACCTTC. Protein sequence: CASSPPRTGNYGYTF.

The V gene is TRBV27, the J gene TRBJ2-7, with 8 bases fitting TRBD1. Germline loops: CDR1 MNHEY, CDR2 SMNVEV (reference sequence). V dropped 2 bases and J dropped 6; count of bases not matched to a gene: 12. This CDR3 region has 16 residues. This CDR3 reads CASSLPSGTGPFEQYF. The CDR3 nucleotides are TGTGCCAGCAGTTTACCATCCGGGACAGGCCCCTTCGAGCAGTACTTC.

This clone was counted between two and nine times. The same CDR3 is also encoded by other DNA sequences in this sample. This chain uses TRBV28 with TRBJ2-2, with D unclear. The V end lost 4 bases, the J end lost 4 bases, and 4 bases lay between the germline ends. CDR3 size: 12 residues. Germline V gene sequence: CDR1 MDHEN, CDR2 SYDVKM. The CDR3 bases are TGTGCCAGCAGTTCCCCCACCGGGGAGCTGTTTTTT. Protein: CASSSPTGELFF.

CDR3 sequence (DNA): TGTGCCAGCAGTTACTCAGGGCCCAAAACTGCTGAGCAGTTCTTC. Translated: CASSYSGPKTAEQFF. The chain is built from TRBV6-5 and TRBJ2-1; D call uncertain. Trimming took 0 bases from V and 9 from J, leaving 15 bases between them. CDR1 is MNHEY, CDR2 SVGAGI, per germline. The length of the CDR3 is 15 residues.

The V gene is TRBV11-1, the J gene TRBJ2-7, with TRBD1 matching 8 bases. This CDR3 has 18 residues. J lost 2 bases, V lost 1 base, and 13 bases had no gene match. In germline, CDR1 is SGHAT, CDR2 FQDESV (reference sequence). CDR3 sequence reads: CASSLGPGTGGYPYEQYF. The CDR3 DNA is TGTGCCAGCAGCTTAGGTCCCGGGACAGGAGGATACCCCTACGAGCAGTACTTC.